This TCR beta chain was captured by sequencing in a study of T cell repertoires in cytomegalovirus infection. This clonotype was counted ten times or more. CDR3 length: 16 residues. V dropped 5 bases and J dropped 0 bases, with 14 bases sitting between them. The germline gives CDR1 MDHEN, CDR2 SYDVKM. TCRdb recomputed calls from the reads with MiXCR, one row per CDR3 protein. The sample includes a few hundred thousand distinct CDR3 sequences, roughly 13% of them seen just once. V gene TRBV28 combines with J gene TRBJ1-3; D remains unclear. The sequence came from a human donor in good health (CMV status not recorded). Some clones in this sample may be carry-over from other donors' samples. The sample comprised PBMCs. The CDR3 DNA follows: TGTGCCAGCAGTACGATCGACATGGGCTCTGGAAACACCATATATTTT. This gives the protein CASSTIDMGSGNTIYF.